The T cell receptor (beta chain) described here comes from a study of long-term antiretroviral therapy in people with HIV. Runs used v3.0 of the immunoSEQ assay and were done at survey level. Sequencing used immunoSEQ multiplex PCR; TCRdb keeps in-frame clones, though not all of them. The table lists over 30,000 clones, 79% of them singletons. This CDR3 region has 13 residues. The V end lost 1 base, the J end lost 10 bases, and 11 bases lay between the germline ends. From germline, CDR1 is SGHTS and CDR2 YDEGEE. The study's findings and limits: Samples were collected from the mid-2000s to the late 2010s under possibly less effective ART regimens. Those clones which expanded before ART made up the dominant part of the repertoire at all time points.

In regard to this clone: The target antigen is unknown.

Without exception, participants with HIV were treated in the United States. The specimen was unsorted PBMCs, collected 1.9 years after starting antiretroviral therapy. This receptor was identified in a man younger than 30 with HIV. This chain links TRBV5-8 with TRBJ1-4, with a weak D call TRBD1 (6 bases). CDR3 protein: CASSLSGGGKLFF. CDR3 nucleotides: TGTGCCAGCAGCTTGTCGGGGGGCGGAAAACTGTTTTTT.